This entry lists 9 T cell receptor beta chains sequenced from one sample in a study of shared clonotypes between healthy human individuals. CD45RO-negative, CCR7-selected cells formed the naive CD8 fraction, which excluded terminally differentiated effector memory CD45RA+ cells. Repertoires were generated with immunoSEQ multiplex PCR, while TCRdb's copy carries only in-frame clones and drops some. The sample lists hundreds of thousands of clones; about 96% were seen once. Input material: naive CD8+ T cells sorted from blood. The receptors were sampled from a woman aged 30 to 39 in good health.

The rearrangement links TRBV9 to TRBJ1-2; no definite D call. The germline V gene encodes CDR1 SGDLS and CDR2 YYNGEE. V lost 5 bases to trimming and J lost 13 bases, with 18 bases between them. This CDR3 contains 12 residues. The CDR3 region has the DNA TGTGCCAGCAGGCCCAACGCTGCCATCGGCACCTTC. Translation: CASRPNAAIGTF.

The V gene is TRBV27, the J gene TRBJ2-1; 9 positions match TRBD2. The length of the CDR3 is 15 residues. Germline lookup yields CDR1 MNHEY and CDR2 SMNVEV (reference sequence). V trimming: 6 bases; J trimming: 5 bases; junction bases outside the gene matches: 8. The CDR3 nucleotides are TGTGCCAGCAGCCCCCTAGCGGGAATGCACAATGAGCAGTTCTTC. Protein: CASSPLAGMHNEQFF.

This clone was seen a few times. The J gene is TRBJ2-2, the V gene TRBV25-1; D is uncertain. CDR1 and CDR2 (germline): MGHDK, SYGVNS. V lost 3 bases to trimming and J lost 0 bases, with 5 bases between them. The CDR3 length is 14 residues. CDR3 sequence reads: CASSDRTNTGELFF. CDR3 coding DNA: TGTGCCAGCAGTGACAGGACGAACACCGGGGAGCTGTTTTTT. Filled out from reference TRBV25-1 and TRBJ2-2, the complete variable domain reads EADIYQTPRYLVIGTGKKITLECSQTMGHDKMYWYQQDPGMELHLIHYSYGVNSTEKGDLSSESTVSRIRTEHFPLTLESARPSHTSQYLCASSDRTNTGELFFGEGSRLTVL.

J is TRBJ1-5 and V is TRBV11-2; 8 bases agree with TRBD1. This CDR3 is built from 15 residues. Unmatched junction bases numbered 6, after V lost 0 bases and J lost 8 bases. CDR1 and CDR2 from the germline V gene are SGHAT and FQNNGV. In DNA form, the CDR3 reads TGTGCCAGCAGCTTAGACGCGCAGGGGGCGAAGCCCCAGCATTTT. Translation gives CASSLDAQGAKPQHF.

V usage is TRBV6-5 and J usage is TRBJ2-5, with D unclear. The germline V gene has CDR1 MNHEY and CDR2 SVGAGI. The V end lost 0 bases, the J end lost 5 bases, and 13 bases lay between the germline ends. CDR3 length equals 15 residues. The chain's CDR3 is CASSYSSIGRETQYF. CDR3 bases: TGTGCCAGCAGTTACTCGAGTATCGGTAGGGAGACCCAGTACTTC.

The CDR3 sequence is CASSIDRGHRNEQFF. In DNA form, the CDR3 reads TGTGCCAGTAGTATCGACAGGGGGCATCGCAATGAGCAGTTCTTC. This chain uses TRBV19 with TRBJ2-1; 10 bases agree with TRBD1. This CDR3 has 15 residues. The V gene end was trimmed by 3 bases and the J gene end by 6 bases; junction bases not matched to a gene: 5. Germline V gene sequence: CDR1 LNHDA, CDR2 SQIVND (reference sequence).

This chain joins TRBV7-9 and TRBJ1-1; D gene uncertain. CDR3 length: 14 residues. Germline V gives CDR1 SEHNR, CDR2 FQNEAQ (reference sequence). V lost 5 bases, J lost 4 bases, and 14 bases lay in between. The CDR3 loop is CASSTQLSPTEAFF. The CDR3 DNA follows: TGTGCCAGCAGCACACAGCTTTCACCCACTGAAGCTTTCTTT.

The chain recombines TRBV4-2 with TRBJ2-1, with D maybe TRBD2 (6 bases). The germline CDR1 and CDR2 sequences are LGHNA and YNFKEQ. Trimming pared 0 bases from V and 4 bases from J, leaving 19 bases between. The CDR3 runs 18 residues. CDR3 amino acids: CASSQDQLIAEIYNEQFF. The DNA of the CDR3 is TGTGCCAGCAGCCAAGATCAACTTATAGCGGAGATATACAATGAGCAGTTCTTC.

This chain joins TRBV7-8 and TRBJ2-7, with D maybe TRBD1 (6 bases). The CDR3 spans 14 residues. Trimming cost V 4 bases and J 4 bases, with 14 bases left between them. The germline V gene encodes CDR1 SGHVS and CDR2 FQNEAQ. DNA of the CDR3: TGTGCCAGCAGCTCTACAGGGTCGGGGTACGAGCAGTACTTC. Amino acid sequence: CASSSTGSGYEQYF.